This TCR beta chain was sequenced for a study of metastatic and nonmetastatic thyroid tumors. About the research overall: Repertoires from blood and tumor or nodule tissue of malignant and benign thyroid patients were compared.

No patient had received any treatment before thyroid surgery. This clone was seen repeatedly, ten times or more. V was trimmed by 0 bases and J by 3 bases, leaving 18 bases between them. The V gene's germline CDR1 is LGHNA and CDR2 YSLEER. The CDR3 spans 17 residues. Via MiXCR, TCRdb re-called the PCR reads. The profile shows about 39,000 clones, about 12% of them singletons. The chain uses TRBV4-3 and TRBJ2-7, with D possibly matching TRBD2 (7 bases). Sequenced: blood. The TCR sequence derives from a male donor with papillary thyroid cancer or a benign thyroid nodule (not recorded which). Some clones in this sample may be carry-over from other donors' samples. In DNA, the CDR3 is TGCGCCAGCAGCCAAGAACAGGGCGGGAGTACTGGCTACGAGCAGTACTTC. The encoded protein is CASSQEQGGSTGYEQYF.